What follows describes a single T cell receptor (beta chain). Its antigen target is currently unknown. No base qualities exist here, and no much larger clone lies one base off it. The library was obtained by the immunoSEQ multiplex PCR assay. For most patients, genomic DNA was subjected to high-throughput TCR-beta CDR3 sequencing by Adaptive Biotechnologies. On the study's bioinformatics: TCR sequencing data for 15 to 20 patients were retrieved from Adaptive's ImmunoSEQ software; a few other patients were processed with MiXCR and VDJtools. CDR3 nucleotide sequences shared between donor and recipient were removed because their origin could not be assigned. To be classed as alloreactive, a clone needed at least 2-fold expansion over unstimulated cells and a minimum CFSE-low frequency of 0.002% (template counts) or 0.001% (read counts). Clones detected in sequenced pre-transplant spleen, lymph node, or MLR CFSE-low populations of the donor or recipient were defined as mappable. The cumulative frequency of alloreactive clones was calculated as a percentage of all sequences, weighted by copy number. The table comes from immuneACCESS by way of TCRdb, which keeps in-frame sequences with V and J called. Part of the clones is missing from these tables; in studies checked, under half for an unresolved V gene and the rest for unknown reasons. The DNA gave D and trimming, while V, J and clone size come from that table. Within this sample are about 25,000 clones, with 94% of them counted one time only. The ten most abundant clones make up 0.45% to 0.65% of the sample.

Blood samples were collected up to 4 times in the first month after transplant and then at least monthly when available. The sample originates from a study of graft-versus-host responses after intestinal transplantation (dated by TCRdb to the early 2020s). Broadly, across the study: The transplants that recipients received were multivisceral, liver-intestinal, or isolated intestinal. Rather than going through the commercial service, samples from a few later patients were sequenced in-house on an Illumina MiSeq and processed with MiXCR. The cohort enrolled 24 intestinal transplant recipients, one of whom was a retransplant, and a few patients without pretransplant specimens were excluded. To identify alloreactive clones, pre-transplant mixed lymphocyte reaction products were sequenced and compared with unstimulated pre-transplant donor and recipient T cells. Donor T cell macrochimerism was defined as a peak of at least 4% donor T cells among recipient peripheral blood mononuclear cells. After intestinal transplantation, graft-versus-host and host-versus-graft alloreactive T cell clones were followed in the graft, circulation and bone marrow using bulk TCR-beta CDR3 sequencing. Every recipient was given anti-thymocyte globulin induction, followed by approximately three years of maintenance tacrolimus and steroids. Here is what the overall study found, with its caveats: Early after transplant, peak levels of circulating GvH clones were found to be associated with declines in HvG clones. The relatively low number and heterogeneity of intestinal transplant patients limited the conclusions. High GvH to HvG T cell clonal ratios were observed in the allografts of patients with donor T cell macrochimerism. GvH clones were detected in recipient bone marrow, and some appeared earlier in ileal mucosa or blood, consistent with an intestinal mucosal origin.

The clonotype was recovered from a human patient who received an intestinal transplant, so some T cells may come from the graft donor. Sequenced material: PBMCs, taken 156 days after intestinal transplant.

The DNA sequence follows: TGTGCCAGTAGTATCGGCAGCAATTTTCAGCCCCAGCATTTT. This codes for CASSIGSNFQPQHF. The rearrangement combines TRBV19 with TRBJ1-5; the D segment cannot be called with confidence. A distance of 12 bases separates the germline ends of V and J, which lose 3 bases and 6 bases respectively. The germline V gene (reference sequence) gives CDR1 as LNHDA and CDR2 as SQIVND. There are 14 amino acids in the CDR3, from cysteine to phenylalanine inclusive. Only CDR3 DNA is held: 42 bases, read in frame from base 1.